One T cell receptor (beta chain) is described in this entry. This clonotype was seen ten or more times. Its antigen remains undetermined. It has no much larger one-base neighbor in the sample; base qualities were not kept. TCR beta VDJ combination and CDR3 sequence profiling used genomic DNA as the template. TCR repertoire sequencing was run on an Illumina HiSeq 2000. In the source study's methods: TRBV/TRBJ rearrangement plots, CDR3 size and DJ length profiles, and Simpson's diversity index were used to assess repertoires. The most abundant DNA sequence in the deep sequencing data was defined as the immunodominant clone. CDR3 amino acid sequences were screened for sharing across subjects and compared with published repertoires and the VDJdb database. TCRdb passed the public sequencing reads through fastp at Q25 and MiXCR, retaining productive beta sequences. Entries are consolidated by CDR3 protein sequence, retaining the most common genes and DNA. TCRdb assigned the V and J calls; the authors' analysis was not used. This sample gives 400,000 to 450,000 distinct CDR3 sequences in total; about 70% of them show up just once. The ten largest clonotypes hold under 4.5% of the sample.

Counted from cysteine to phenylalanine, this CDR3 has 13 amino acids. Left in the record is the CDR3 DNA by itself, 39 bases read in frame from the first base. Reading the germline V gene gives CDR1 MRHNA and CDR2 SNTAGT. Relative to germline, V is 6 bases shorter and J is 5 bases shorter, with 11 bases between their ends. TCR repertoires of sorted CD4+ and CD8+ blood T cells from severe aplastic anemia patients and healthy subjects were deep-sequenced in the study. Ficoll-Paque density gradient centrifugation was used to isolate peripheral blood mononuclear cells. CD4+ and CD8+ T cells were sorted by FACS or magnetic beads before DNA extraction. The sample originates from a study of CD8+CD57+ T cells in acquired aplastic anemia (dated by TCRdb to 2016 to 2019). Regarding the research as a whole: DNA extracted from sorted CD4+ and CD8+ cells had a mean of about 3 ug, with a range of roughly 0.17 to 27.4 ug. Healthy donor samples averaged about 9.9 million reads for CD4+ and around 12 million for CD8+ cells. The investigation overall reported the following: No significant difference in CD8+ Simpson's diversity was found between patients and healthy controls (P=0.060). Around 30 CD8+ CDR3 sequences were shared between patients and controls but appeared highly expressed in patients and within their immunodominant clones.

Recombination connected TRBV6-4 to TRBJ1-5, and perhaps TRBD1 as D gene, on 6 matching bases. The TCR was taken from a human donor in good health, serving as a control. Sequences were obtained from sorted CD4+, CD8+, or CD8+CD57+ T cells (not recorded which) from PBMCs. The DNA sequence follows: TGTGCCAGCAGCCGGGACACTTATCAGCCCCAGCATTTT. Its amino acids are CASSRDTYQPQHF.